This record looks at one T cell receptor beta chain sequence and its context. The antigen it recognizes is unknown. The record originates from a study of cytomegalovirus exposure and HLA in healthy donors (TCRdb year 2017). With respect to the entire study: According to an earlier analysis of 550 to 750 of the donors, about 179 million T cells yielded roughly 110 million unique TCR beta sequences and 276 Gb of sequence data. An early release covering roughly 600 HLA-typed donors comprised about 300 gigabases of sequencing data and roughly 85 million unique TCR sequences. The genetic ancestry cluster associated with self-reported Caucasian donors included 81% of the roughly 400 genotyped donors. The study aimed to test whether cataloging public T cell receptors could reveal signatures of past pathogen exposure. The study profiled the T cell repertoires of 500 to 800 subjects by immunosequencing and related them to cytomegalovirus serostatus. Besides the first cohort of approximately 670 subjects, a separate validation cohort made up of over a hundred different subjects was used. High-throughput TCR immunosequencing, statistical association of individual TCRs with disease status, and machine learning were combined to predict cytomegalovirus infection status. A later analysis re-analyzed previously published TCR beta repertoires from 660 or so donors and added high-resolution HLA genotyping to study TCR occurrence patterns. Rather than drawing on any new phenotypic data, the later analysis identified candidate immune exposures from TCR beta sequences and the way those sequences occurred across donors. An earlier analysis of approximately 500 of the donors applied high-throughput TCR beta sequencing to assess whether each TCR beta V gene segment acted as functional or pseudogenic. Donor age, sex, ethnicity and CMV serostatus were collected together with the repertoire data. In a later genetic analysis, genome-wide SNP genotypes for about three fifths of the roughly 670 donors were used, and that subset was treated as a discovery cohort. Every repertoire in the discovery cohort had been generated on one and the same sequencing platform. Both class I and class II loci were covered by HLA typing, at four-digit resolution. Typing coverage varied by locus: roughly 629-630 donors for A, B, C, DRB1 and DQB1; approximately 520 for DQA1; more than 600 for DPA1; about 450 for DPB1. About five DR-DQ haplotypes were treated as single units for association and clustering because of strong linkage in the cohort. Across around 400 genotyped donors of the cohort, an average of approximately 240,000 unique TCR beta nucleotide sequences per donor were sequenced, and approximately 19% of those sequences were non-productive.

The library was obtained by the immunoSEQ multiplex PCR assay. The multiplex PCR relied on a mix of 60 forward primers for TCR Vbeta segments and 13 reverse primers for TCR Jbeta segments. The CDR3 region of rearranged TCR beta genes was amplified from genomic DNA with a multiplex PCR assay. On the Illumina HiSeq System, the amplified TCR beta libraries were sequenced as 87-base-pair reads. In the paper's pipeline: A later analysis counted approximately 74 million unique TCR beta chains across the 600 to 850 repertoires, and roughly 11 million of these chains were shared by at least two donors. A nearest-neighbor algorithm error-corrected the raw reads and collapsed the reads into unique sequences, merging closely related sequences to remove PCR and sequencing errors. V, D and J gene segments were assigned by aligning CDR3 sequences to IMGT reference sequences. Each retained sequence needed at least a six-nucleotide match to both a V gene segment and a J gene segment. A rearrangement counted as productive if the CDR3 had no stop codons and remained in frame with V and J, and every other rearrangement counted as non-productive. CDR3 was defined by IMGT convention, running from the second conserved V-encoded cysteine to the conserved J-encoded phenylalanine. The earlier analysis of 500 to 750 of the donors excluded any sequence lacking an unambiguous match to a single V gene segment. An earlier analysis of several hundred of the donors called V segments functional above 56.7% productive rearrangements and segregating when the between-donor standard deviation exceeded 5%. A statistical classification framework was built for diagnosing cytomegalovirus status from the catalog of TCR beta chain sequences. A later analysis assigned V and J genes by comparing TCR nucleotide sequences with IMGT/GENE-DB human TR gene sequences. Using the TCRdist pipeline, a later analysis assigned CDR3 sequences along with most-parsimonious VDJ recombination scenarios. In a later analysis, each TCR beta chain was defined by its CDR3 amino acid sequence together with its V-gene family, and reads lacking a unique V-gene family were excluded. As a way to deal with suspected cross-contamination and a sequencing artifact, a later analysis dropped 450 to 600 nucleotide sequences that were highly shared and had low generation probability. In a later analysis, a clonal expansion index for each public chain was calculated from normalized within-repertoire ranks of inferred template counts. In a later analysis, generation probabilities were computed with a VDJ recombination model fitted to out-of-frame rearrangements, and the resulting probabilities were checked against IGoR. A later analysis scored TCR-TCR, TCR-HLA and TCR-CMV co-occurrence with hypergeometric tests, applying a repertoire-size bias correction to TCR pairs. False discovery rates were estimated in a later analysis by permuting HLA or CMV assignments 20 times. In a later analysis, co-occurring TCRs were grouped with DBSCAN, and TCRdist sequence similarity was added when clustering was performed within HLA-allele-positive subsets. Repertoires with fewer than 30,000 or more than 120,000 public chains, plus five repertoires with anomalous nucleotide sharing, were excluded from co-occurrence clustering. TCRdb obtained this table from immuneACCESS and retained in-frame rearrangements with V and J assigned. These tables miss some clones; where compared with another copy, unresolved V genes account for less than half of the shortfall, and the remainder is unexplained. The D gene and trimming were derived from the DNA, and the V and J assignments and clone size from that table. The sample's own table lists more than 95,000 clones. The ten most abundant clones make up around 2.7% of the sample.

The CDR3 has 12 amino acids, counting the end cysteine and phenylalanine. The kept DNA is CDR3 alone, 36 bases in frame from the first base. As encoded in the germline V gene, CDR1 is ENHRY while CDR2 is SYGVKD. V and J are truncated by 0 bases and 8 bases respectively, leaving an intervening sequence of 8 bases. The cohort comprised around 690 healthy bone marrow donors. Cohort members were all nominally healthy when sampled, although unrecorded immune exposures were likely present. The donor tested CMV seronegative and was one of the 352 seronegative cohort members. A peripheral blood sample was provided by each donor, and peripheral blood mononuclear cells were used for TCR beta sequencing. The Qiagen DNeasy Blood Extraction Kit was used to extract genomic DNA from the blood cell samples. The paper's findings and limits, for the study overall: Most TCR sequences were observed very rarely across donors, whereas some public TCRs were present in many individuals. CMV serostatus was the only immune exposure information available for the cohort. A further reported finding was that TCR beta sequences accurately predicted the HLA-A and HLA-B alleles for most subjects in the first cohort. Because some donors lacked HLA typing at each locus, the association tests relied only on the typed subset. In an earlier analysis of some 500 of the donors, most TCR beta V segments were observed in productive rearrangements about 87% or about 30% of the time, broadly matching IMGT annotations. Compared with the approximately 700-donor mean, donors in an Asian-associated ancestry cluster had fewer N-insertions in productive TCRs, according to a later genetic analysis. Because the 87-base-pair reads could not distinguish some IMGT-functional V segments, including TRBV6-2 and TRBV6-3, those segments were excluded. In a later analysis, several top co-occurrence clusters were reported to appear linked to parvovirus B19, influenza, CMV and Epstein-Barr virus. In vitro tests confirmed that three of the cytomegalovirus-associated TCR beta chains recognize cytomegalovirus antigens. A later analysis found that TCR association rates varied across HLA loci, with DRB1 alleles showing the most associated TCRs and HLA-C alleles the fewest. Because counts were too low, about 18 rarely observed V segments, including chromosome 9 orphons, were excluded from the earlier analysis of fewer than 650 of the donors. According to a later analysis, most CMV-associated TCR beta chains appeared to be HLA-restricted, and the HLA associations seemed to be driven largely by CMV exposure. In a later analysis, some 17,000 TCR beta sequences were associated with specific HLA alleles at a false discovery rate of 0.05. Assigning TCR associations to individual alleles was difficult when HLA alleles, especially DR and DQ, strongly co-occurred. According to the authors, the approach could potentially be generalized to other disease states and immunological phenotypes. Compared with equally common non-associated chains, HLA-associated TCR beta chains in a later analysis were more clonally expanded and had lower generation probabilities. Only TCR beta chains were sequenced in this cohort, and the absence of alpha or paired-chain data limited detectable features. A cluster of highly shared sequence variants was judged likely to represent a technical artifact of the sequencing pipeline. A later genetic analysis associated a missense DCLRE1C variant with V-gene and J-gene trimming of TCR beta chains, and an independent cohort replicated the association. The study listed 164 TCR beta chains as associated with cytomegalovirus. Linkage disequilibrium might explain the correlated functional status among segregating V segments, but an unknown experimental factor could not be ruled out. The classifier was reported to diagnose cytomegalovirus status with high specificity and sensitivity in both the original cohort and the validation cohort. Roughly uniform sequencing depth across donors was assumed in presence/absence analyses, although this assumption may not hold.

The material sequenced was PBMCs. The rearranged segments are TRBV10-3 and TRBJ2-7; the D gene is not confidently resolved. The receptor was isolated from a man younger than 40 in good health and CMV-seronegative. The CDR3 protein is CAISESRPKQYF. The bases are TGTGCCATCAGTGAGTCGCGCCCGAAGCAGTACTTC.